This T cell receptor (beta chain) comes out of a study of T cell responses to AZD1222 COVID-19 vaccine. Germline V CDR1 and CDR2: MNHEY, SMNVEV (reference sequence). This CDR3 contains 14 residues. The ends lost 4 bases at V and 4 bases at J; junction bases unmatched: 5. Assay used: immunoSEQ multiplex PCR; TCRdb lists only in-frame clones, some missing. The table shows fewer than 200,000 clones, with around 89% occurring only once. Sequencing used peripheral blood, obtained 28 days after the second AZD1222 dose. The chain carries TRBV27 and TRBJ2-7; 9 positions match TRBD2. The clonotype was recovered from an adult who received the AZD1222 COVID-19 vaccine. The CDR3 sequence: CASSWREGQYEQYF. CDR3 DNA: TGTGCCAGCAGTTGGCGGGAGGGCCAGTACGAGCAGTACTTC.